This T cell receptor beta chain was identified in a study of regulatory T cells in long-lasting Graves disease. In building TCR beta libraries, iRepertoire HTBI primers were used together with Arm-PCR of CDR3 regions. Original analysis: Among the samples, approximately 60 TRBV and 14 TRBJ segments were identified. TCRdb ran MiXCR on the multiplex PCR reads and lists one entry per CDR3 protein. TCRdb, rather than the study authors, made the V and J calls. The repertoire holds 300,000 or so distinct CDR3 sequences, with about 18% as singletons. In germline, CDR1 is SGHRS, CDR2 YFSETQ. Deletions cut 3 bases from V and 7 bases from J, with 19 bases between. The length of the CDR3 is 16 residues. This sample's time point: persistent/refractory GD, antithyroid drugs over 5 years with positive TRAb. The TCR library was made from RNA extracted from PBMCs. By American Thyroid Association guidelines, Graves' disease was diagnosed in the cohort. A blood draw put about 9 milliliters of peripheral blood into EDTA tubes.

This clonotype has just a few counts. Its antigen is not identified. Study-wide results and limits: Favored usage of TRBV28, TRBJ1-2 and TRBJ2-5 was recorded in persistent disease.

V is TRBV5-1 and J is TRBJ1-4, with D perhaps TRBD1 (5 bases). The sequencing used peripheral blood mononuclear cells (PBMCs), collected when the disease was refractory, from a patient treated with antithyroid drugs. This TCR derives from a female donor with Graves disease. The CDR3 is CASSSGASGGGEKLFF. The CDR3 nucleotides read TGCGCCAGCAGCTCCGGGGCTAGCGGGGGTGGTGAAAAACTGTTTTTT.